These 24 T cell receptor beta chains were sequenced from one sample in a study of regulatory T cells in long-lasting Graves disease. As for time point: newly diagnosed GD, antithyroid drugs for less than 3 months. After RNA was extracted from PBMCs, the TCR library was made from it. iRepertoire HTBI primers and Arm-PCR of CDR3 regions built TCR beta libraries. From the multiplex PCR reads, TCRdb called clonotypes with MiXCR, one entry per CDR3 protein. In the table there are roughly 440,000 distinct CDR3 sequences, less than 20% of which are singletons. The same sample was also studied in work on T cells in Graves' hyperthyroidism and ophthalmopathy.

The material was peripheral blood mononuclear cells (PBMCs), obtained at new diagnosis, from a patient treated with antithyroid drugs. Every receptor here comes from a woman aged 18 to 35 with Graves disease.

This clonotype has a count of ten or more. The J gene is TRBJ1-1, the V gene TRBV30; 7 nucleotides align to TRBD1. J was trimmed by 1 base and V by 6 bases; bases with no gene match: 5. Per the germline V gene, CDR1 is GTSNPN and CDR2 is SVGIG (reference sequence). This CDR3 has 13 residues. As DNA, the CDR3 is TGTGCCTGTCATACAGGGGAGAACACTGAAGCTTTCTTT. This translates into CACHTGENTEAFF.

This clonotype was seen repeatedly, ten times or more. The CDR3 region has the DNA TGTGCCAGCAGCTTAGATGGACTAGCGGGGTACAATGAGCAGTTCTTC. Translation: CASSLDGLAGYNEQFF. The chain joins TRBV11-3 to TRBJ2-1; 12 bases align to TRBD2. The V and J ends lost 0 bases and 4 bases, in that order; junction bases with no gene match: 1. There are 16 residues in the CDR3. Per the germline V gene, CDR1 is SGHNT and CDR2 is YENEEA.

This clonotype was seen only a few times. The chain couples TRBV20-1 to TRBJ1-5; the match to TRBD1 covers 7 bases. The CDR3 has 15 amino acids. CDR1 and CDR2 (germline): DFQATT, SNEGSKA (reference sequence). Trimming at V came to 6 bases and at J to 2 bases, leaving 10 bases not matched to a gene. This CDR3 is CSANQQGSGNQPQHF. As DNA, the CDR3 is TGCAGTGCAAATCAACAGGGGAGCGGCAATCAGCCCCAGCATTTT.

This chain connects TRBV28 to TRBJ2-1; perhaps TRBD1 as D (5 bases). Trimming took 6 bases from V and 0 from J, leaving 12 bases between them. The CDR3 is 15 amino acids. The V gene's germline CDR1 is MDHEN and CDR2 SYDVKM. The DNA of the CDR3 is TGTGCCAGCAGCGCTCGGACAATCTCCTACAATGAGCAGTTCTTC. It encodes CASSARTISYNEQFF. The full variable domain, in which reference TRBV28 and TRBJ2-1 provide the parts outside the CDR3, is DVKVTQSSRYLVKRTGEKVFLECVQDMDHENMFWYRQDPGLGLRLIYFSYDVKMKEKGDIPEGYSVSREKKERFSLILESASTNQTSMYLCASSARTISYNEQFFGPGTRLTVL.

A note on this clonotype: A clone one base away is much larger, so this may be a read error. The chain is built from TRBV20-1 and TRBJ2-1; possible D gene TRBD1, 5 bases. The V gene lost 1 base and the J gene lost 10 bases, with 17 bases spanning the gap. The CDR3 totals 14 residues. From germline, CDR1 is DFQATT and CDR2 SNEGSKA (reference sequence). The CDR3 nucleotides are TGCAGTGCTAGAGGCAGGGATAATTGGTACGAGCAGTTCTTC. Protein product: CSARGRDNWYEQFF.

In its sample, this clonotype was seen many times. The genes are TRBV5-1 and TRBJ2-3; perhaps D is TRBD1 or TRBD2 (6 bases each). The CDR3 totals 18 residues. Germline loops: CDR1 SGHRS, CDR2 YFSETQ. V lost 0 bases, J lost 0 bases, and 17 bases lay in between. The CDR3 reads CASSLVRDTASSTDTQYF. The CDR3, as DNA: TGCGCCAGCAGCTTGGTGCGGGACACCGCTTCTAGCACAGATACGCAGTATTTT. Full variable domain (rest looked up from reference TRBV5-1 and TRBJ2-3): KAGVTQTPRYLIKTRGQQVTLSCSPISGHRSVSWYQQTPGQGLQFLFEYFSETQRNKGNFPGRFSGRQFSNSRSEMNVSTLELGDSALYLCASSLVRDTASSTDTQYFGPGTRLTVL.

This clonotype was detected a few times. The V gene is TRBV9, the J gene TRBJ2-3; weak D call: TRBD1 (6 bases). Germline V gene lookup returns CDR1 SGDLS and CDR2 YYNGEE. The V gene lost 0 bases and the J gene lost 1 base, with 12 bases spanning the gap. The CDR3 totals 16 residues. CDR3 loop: CASSVVAGVGTDTQYF. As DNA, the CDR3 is TGTGCCAGCAGCGTAGTGGCAGGGGTGGGCACAGATACGCAGTATTTT.

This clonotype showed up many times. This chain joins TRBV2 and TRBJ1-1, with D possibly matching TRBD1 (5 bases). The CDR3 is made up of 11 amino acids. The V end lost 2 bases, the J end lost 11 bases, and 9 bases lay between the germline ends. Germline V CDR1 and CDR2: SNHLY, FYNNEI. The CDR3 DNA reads TGTGCCAGCAGTGAAAGAGGGGAGGCTTTCTTT. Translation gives CASSERGEAFF.

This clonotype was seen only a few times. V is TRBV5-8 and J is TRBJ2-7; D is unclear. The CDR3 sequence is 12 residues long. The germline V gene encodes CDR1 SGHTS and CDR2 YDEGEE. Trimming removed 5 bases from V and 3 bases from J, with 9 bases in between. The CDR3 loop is CASRHTRYEQYF. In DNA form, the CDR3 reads TGTGCCAGCAGACATACACGCTACGAGCAGTACTTC.

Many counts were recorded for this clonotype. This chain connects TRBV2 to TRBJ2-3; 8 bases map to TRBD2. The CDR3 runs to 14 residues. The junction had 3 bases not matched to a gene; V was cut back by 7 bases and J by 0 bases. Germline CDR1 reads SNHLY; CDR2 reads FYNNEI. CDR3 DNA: TGTGCCAGCAAGACTAGCGCTAGCACAGATACGCAGTATTTT. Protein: CASKTSASTDTQYF.

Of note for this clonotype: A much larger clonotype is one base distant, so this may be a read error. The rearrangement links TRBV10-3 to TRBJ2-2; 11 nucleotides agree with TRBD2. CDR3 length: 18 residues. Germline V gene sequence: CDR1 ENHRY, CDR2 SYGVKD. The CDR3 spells CVISESGLAGPNTGELFF. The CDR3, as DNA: TGTGTCATCAGTGAGTCTGGACTAGCGGGTCCGAACACCGGGGAGCTGTTTTTT.

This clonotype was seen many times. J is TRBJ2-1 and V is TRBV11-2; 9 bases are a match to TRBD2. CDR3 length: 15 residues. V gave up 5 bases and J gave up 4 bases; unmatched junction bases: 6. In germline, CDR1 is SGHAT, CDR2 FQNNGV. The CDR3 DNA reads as TGTGCCAGCAGCCTAATTAGCGGGAGATACAATGAGCAGTTCTTC. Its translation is CASSLISGRYNEQFF.

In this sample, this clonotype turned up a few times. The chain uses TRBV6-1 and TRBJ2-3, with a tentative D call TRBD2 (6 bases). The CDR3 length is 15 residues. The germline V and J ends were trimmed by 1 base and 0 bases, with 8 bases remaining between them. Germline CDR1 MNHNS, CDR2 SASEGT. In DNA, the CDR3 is TGTGCCAGCAGTGAAGTTAGCGGTAGCACAGATACGCAGTATTTT. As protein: CASSEVSGSTDTQYF.

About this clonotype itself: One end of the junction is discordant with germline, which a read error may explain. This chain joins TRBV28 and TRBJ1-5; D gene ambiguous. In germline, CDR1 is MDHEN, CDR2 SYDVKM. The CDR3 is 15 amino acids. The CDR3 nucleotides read TGTGCCAGCAGTTTCGGGATGAGCCCCAATCAGCTCCAGCATTTT. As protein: CASSFGMSPNQLQHF.

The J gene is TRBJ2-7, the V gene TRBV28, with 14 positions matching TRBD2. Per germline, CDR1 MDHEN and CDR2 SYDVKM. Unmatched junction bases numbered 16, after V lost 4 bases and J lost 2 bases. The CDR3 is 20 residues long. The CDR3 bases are TGTGCCAGCAGTTCAGATTACGGGACTAGCGGGAGTCTCCCCCCCTACGAGCAGTACTTC. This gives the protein CASSSDYGTSGSLPPYEQYF.

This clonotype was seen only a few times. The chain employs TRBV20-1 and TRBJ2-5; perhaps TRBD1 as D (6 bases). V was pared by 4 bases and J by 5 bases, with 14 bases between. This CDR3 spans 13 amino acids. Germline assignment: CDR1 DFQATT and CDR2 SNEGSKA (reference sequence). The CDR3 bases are TGCAGTGCTATAAAAAGGGGGTTCGAGACCCAGTACTTC. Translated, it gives CSAIKRGFETQYF.

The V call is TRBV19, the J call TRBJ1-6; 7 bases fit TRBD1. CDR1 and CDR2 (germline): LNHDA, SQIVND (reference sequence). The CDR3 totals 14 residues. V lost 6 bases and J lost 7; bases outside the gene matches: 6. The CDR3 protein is CASRWDSKNSPLHF. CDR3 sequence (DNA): TGTGCCAGTAGATGGGACAGCAAAAATTCACCCCTCCACTTT.

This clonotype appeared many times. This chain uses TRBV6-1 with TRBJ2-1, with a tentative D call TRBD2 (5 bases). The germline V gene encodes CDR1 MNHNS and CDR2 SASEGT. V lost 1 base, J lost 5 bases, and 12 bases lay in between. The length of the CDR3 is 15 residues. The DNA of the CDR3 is TGTGCCAGCAGTGAAGAGGGTGGGAGCAACAATGAGCAGTTCTTC. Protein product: CASSEEGGSNNEQFF.

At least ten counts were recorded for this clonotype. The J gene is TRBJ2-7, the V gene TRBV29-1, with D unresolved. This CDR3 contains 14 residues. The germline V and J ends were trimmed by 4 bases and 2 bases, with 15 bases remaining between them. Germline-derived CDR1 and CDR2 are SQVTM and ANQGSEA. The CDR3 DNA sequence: TGCAGCGTTGTAGTGGGTTTGCGACCCTACGAGCAGTACTTC. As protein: CSVVVGLRPYEQYF.

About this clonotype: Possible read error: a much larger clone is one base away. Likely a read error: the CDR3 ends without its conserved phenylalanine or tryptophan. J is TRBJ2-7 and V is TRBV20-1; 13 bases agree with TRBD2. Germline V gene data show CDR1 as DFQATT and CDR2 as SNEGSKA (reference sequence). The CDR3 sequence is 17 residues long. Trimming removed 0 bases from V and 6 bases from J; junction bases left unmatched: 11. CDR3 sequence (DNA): TGCAGTGCTAGAGACATCAGGCGGGGACTAGCGGGAATCGAGCAGTACTTA. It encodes CSARDIRRGLAGIEQYL.

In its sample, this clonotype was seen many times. The CDR3 nucleotides are TGTGCCAGCAGCTTAATGGGGTTCTATGGCTACACCTTC. Its translation: CASSLMGFYGYTF. J is TRBJ1-2 and V is TRBV7-9; the D is unclear. Germline V gene lookup returns CDR1 SEHNR and CDR2 FQNEAQ (reference sequence). V lost 2 bases to trimming and J lost 4 bases, with 8 bases between them. CDR3 size: 13 residues. The entire variable domain, with the rest obtained from reference TRBV7-9 and TRBJ1-2, is as follows: DTGVSQNPRHKITKRGQNVTFRCDPISEHNRLYWYRQTLGQGPEFLTYFQNEAQLEKSRLLSDRFSAERPKGSFSTLEIQRTEQGDSAMYLCASSLMGFYGYTFGSGTRLTVV.

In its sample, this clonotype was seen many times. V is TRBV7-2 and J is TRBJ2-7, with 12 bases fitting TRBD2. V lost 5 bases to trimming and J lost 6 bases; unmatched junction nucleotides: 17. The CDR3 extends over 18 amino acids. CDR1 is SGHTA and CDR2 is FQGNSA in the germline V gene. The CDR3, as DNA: TGTGCCAGCAGCACTAGGGGGGAGACTAGCGGGAGCCACTTCGAGCAGTACTTC. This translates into CASSTRGETSGSHFEQYF.

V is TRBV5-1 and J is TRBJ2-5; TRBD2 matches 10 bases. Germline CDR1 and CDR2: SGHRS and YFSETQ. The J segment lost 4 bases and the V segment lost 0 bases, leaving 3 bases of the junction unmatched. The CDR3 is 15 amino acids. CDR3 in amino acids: CASSLDSGRRETQYF. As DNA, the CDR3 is TGCGCCAGCAGCTTGGATAGCGGGAGGCGAGAGACCCAGTACTTC.

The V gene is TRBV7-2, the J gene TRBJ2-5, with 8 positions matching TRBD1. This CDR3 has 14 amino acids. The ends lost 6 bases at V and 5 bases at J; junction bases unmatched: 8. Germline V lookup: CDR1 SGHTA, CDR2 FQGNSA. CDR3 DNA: TGTGCCAGCAGTGAACAGGGGGACTTGGAGACCCAGTACTTC. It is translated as CASSEQGDLETQYF.